This section outlines one T cell receptor (beta chain) sequence together with its context. The antigen is undetermined. The germline V gene encodes CDR1 LGHNA and CDR2 YNFKEQ. The J segment lost 4 bases and the V segment lost 1 base, leaving 6 bases of the junction unmatched. The CDR3 has 16 amino acids. Sequencing used immunoSEQ multiplex PCR; TCRdb keeps in-frame clones, though not all of them. The sample includes tens of thousands of clones, roughly 90% of them seen just once. The sample belongs to a study of cytomegalovirus exposure and HLA in healthy donors. Overall study: The platform used for the approximately 130 validation repertoires matched that of the roughly 670 first-cohort repertoires, a later analysis reported. Study conclusions and caveats: Whilst most TCR sequences proved rare, a subset of public TCRs occurred across many donors. Published work reported that the classifier diagnosed cytomegalovirus status with high specificity and sensitivity. There were 160 or so TCR beta chains listed as cytomegalovirus-associated.

The chain recombines TRBV4-2 with TRBJ2-3; 9 bases match TRBD2. The TCR comes from a woman between 18 and 29 years old in good health and CMV-seropositive. The sample consisted of PBMCs. CDR3 bases: TGTGCCAGCAGCCAAGCGGGTAGCGGGAGTTCAGATACGCAGTATTTT. Its protein product is CASSQAGSGSSDTQYF.